The 11 T cell receptor beta chains reported below all come from one sample, sequenced in a study of blood T cell repertoires in COVID-19. The data were produced by immunoSEQ multiplex PCR, yet TCRdb's version contains in-frame clones alone and is incomplete. The sample lists about 53,000 clones; approximately 87% were seen once. Sequenced sample: peripheral blood. The receptors derive from a man aged 45-65 years with acute or convalescent COVID-19.

The chain links TRBV7-3 to TRBJ2-1; 8 nucleotides match TRBD1. Per the germline V gene, CDR1 is SGHTA and CDR2 is FQGTGA. There are 14 residues in the CDR3. The V gene end was trimmed by 1 base and the J gene end by 7 bases; junction bases not matched to a gene: 3. CDR3 nucleotide sequence: TGTGCCAGCAGCTTAAGTCAGGGGGCGAATGAGCAGTTCTTC. Translating it yields CASSLSQGANEQFF.

This chain joins TRBV10-3 and TRBJ1-5; D is perhaps TRBD1 (5 bases). Germline V gives CDR1 ENHRY, CDR2 SYGVKD. Deletions cut 6 bases from V and 2 bases from J, with 11 bases between. The CDR3 has 14 amino acids. The CDR3 DNA sequence: TGTGCCATCAGGGGAGGGACGGGCAATCAGCCCCAGCATTTT. Translating gives CAIRGGTGNQPQHF.

The table lists this clone with a few counts. This sequence joins TRBV19 and TRBJ1-5; the D gene is possibly TRBD1 (6 bases). Germline V CDR1 and CDR2: LNHDA, SQIVND (reference sequence). The ends were cut back, 5 bases at V and 2 bases at J, with 16 bases in the middle. The CDR3 is 16 residues long. The CDR3 region is CASSAEQGWGNQPQHF. In DNA form, the CDR3 reads TGTGCCAGTAGTGCCGAACAGGGTTGGGGCAATCAGCCCCAGCATTTT.

V is TRBV5-5 and J is TRBJ1-5; TRBD1 aligns across 7 bases. Germline CDR1 and CDR2: SGHKS and YYEKEE (reference sequence). The CDR3 covers 15 residues. J lost 0 bases, V lost 4 bases, and 4 bases had no gene match. Here the CDR3 reads CASSLGTVSNQPQHF. CDR3 in DNA: TGTGCCAGCAGCCTCGGGACAGTTAGCAATCAGCCCCAGCATTTT.

This chain joins TRBV19 and TRBJ1-5; D is undetermined. Trimming stripped 3 bases from V and 7 bases from J, with 10 bases between. The CDR3 contains 13 residues. The V gene's germline CDR1 is LNHDA and CDR2 SQIVND (reference sequence). CDR3: CASSMLVRQPQHF. In nucleotides, the CDR3 is TGTGCCAGTAGTATGTTAGTCCGGCAGCCCCAGCATTTT.

J is TRBJ2-2 and V is TRBV9; D is unclear. The CDR3 is made up of 14 amino acids. The ends were cut back, 0 bases at V and 4 bases at J, with 7 bases in the middle. Germline V gene lookup returns CDR1 SGDLS and CDR2 YYNGEE. The CDR3 sequence: CASSVVHGTGELFF. CDR3 in DNA: TGTGCCAGCAGCGTAGTTCACGGCACCGGGGAGCTGTTTTTT.

V gene TRBV27 combines with J gene TRBJ1-1, with TRBD1 matching 9 bases. Germline V gene lookup returns CDR1 MNHEY and CDR2 SMNVEV (reference sequence). This CDR3 has 15 residues. The V segment lost 5 bases and the J segment 1 base; nucleotides outside the gene matches: 5. The CDR3 spells CASSRTGGRNTEAFF. The CDR3 nucleotides read TGTGCCAGCAGTCGAACAGGGGGCCGGAACACTGAAGCTTTCTTT.

The gene calls are TRBV6-5 and TRBJ1-4; 8 bases line up with TRBD1. The CDR3 contains 14 residues. After removal of 6 bases from V and 5 bases from J, the junction contained 5 bases not matched to a gene. Germline lookup yields CDR1 MNHEY and CDR2 SVGAGI. The CDR3 loop is CASRTGTGNEKLFF. Here the CDR3 DNA reads TGTGCCAGCAGGACCGGGACAGGCAATGAAAAACTGTTTTTT.

This chain uses TRBV6-2 or TRBV6-3 with TRBJ2-2; TRBD2 agrees at 13 bases. Per the germline V gene, CDR1 is MNHEY and CDR2 is SVGEGT. This CDR3 has 17 residues. J gave up 3 bases and V 0 bases, and 1 base lay outside the gene matches. The CDR3 here is CASSYSGLAGDTGELFF. The CDR3 coding sequence is TGTGCCAGCAGTTACTCCGGACTAGCGGGAGACACCGGGGAGCTGTTTTTT.

J is TRBJ2-1 and V is TRBV7-6; D might be TRBD2 (6 bases). Trimming left V 0 bases short and J 10 bases short, with 10 bases between. Looked up from germline, CDR1 is SGHVS and CDR2 is FNYEAQ. The CDR3 sequence is 13 residues long. CDR3 coding DNA: TGTGCCAGCAGCTTAGCGGAGGGCGGGGAGCAGTTCTTC. It yields the protein CASSLAEGGEQFF.

The sample holds one count of this clone. V is TRBV29-1 and J is TRBJ1-1, with D perhaps matching TRBD1 (6 bases). Trimming removed 4 bases from V and 4 bases from J, with 16 bases in between. The V gene's germline CDR1 is SQVTM and CDR2 ANQGSEA. The CDR3 spans 14 residues. Written as DNA, the CDR3 is TGCAGCGTTGGGGACGTTGGGGGCGGCACTGAAGCTTTCTTT. Its translation is CSVGDVGGGTEAFF. The full variable domain, completed using reference TRBV29-1 and TRBJ1-1, is SAVISQKPSRDICQRGTSLTIQCQVDSQVTMMFWYRQQPGQSLTLIATANQGSEATYESGFVIDKFPISRPNLTFSTLTVSNMSPEDSSIYLCSVGDVGGGTEAFFGQGTRLTVV.